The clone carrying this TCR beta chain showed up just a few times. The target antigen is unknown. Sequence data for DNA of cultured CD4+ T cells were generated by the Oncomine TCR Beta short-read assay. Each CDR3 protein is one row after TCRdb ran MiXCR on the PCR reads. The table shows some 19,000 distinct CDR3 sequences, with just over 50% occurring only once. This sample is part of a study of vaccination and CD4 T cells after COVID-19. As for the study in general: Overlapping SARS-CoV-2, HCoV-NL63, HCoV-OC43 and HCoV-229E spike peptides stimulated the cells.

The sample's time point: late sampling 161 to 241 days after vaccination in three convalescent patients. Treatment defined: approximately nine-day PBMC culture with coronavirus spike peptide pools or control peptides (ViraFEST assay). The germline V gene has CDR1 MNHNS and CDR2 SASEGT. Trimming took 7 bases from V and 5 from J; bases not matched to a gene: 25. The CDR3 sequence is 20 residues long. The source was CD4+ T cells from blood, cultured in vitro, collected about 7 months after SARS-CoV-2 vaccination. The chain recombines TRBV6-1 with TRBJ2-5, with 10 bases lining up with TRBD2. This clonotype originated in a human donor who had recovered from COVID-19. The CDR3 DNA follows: TGTGCCAGCACCAAATGGTGGCTAGCGGGGGTTAACTCCTTCGGGGAGACCCAGTACTTC. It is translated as CASTKWWLAGVNSFGETQYF.